These 3 T cell receptor beta chains originate from one sample sequenced in a study of blood T cells in healthy people across ages (dated by TCRdb to 2015 to 2017). The method behind the library was 5' RACE. The reads were generated on an Illumina HiSeq 2500. A second PCR of 7 to 11 cycles was performed with a sample-barcoded 5' primer and a J-beta primer mix. Through fastp at Q25 and MiXCR, TCRdb rebuilt clones from the public reads, retaining in-frame beta chains. Identical CDR3 proteins give one entry, which carries the most common genes and DNA. Recorded for this sample are approximately 830,000 distinct CDR3 sequences; 55% to 65% of them occurred a single time. The top ten hold 28% of the sample. Sequenced material: blood. The source is a man younger than 45 in good health.

This clonotype showed up just a few times. The J gene is TRBJ2-1, the V gene TRBV29-1, with 10 bases lining up with TRBD1. Germline V gene lookup returns CDR1 SQVTM and CDR2 ANQGSEA. Germline trimming cut 8 bases from V and 5 bases from J; bases unmatched to any gene: 6. The CDR3 is 13 residues long. DNA for the CDR3: TGCAGCTTTCGGGACAGGGGTGACAATGAGCAGTTCTTC. Its translation: CSFRDRGDNEQFF.

This clonotype was seen only once. The chain uses TRBV6-2 or TRBV6-3 and TRBJ2-3, with 10 nucleotides matching TRBD2. Germline V CDR1 and CDR2: MNHEY, SVGEGT. The ends lost 8 bases at V and 0 bases at J; junction bases unmatched: 14. The CDR3 extends over 18 amino acids. As DNA, the CDR3 is TGTGCCAGCTCGCCCGGGCTAGCGGGGGAATTTAGCACAGATACGCAGTATTTT. Its translation is CASSPGLAGEFSTDTQYF.

The chain has TRBV6-6 and TRBJ2-4; no clear D gene. CDR1 and CDR2 (germline): MNHNY, SVGAGI (reference sequence). Trimming pared 8 bases from V and 1 base from J, leaving 15 bases between. The CDR3 spans 15 residues. As DNA, the CDR3 is TGTGCCAGCTCCGACTCGCGGAAGGCCAAAAACATTCAGTACTTC. It specifies CASSDSRKAKNIQYF.